These T cell receptor beta chains were read from a single sample in a study of blood T cell repertoires in COVID-19. Libraries were prepared by immunoSEQ multiplex PCR; TCRdb keeps only in-frame clonotypes and omits some of them. The table shows about 100,000 clones, with approximately 88% occurring only once. Sequencing was carried out using peripheral blood. The receptors were gathered from an older man with acute or convalescent COVID-19. Each CDR3 is given with its conserved first and last residue. The D gene is left open where the match is weak. Clone sizes are given selectively: once, few, many, or a class where the clone is expanded.

>TRBD1|once|TRBJ2-1|TRBV6-5
CASSYMGTENEQFF
TGTGCCAGCAGTTATATGGGGACAGAAAATGAGCAGTTCTTC
>TRBD1|.|TRBJ2-7|TRBV5-6
CASSWGQGTYEQYF
TGTGCCAGCAGCTGGGGACAGGGGACCTACGAGCAGTACTTC
>TRBD2|.|TRBJ2-3|TRBV5-1
CASNREGGDTQYF
TGCGCCAGCAATAGGGAGGGCGGTGATACGCAGTATTTT
>TRBD1|once|TRBJ2-2|TRBV5-1
CASSSTGAGELFF
TGCGCCAGCAGCTCAACAGGGGCCGGGGAGCTGTTTTTT
>.|.|TRBJ2-1|TRBV7-3
CASSLTGGNEQFF
TGTGCCAGCAGCTTAACGGGGGGCAATGAGCAGTTCTTC
>TRBD1|few|TRBJ2-7|TRBV11-2
CASSPWTGTYEQYF
TGTGCCAGCAGCCCCTGGACAGGAACCTACGAGCAGTACTTC
>.|.|TRBJ1-1|TRBV18
CASSPPGRTEAFF
TGTGCCAGCTCACCACCAGGGAGGACTGAAGCTTTCTTT
>.|.|TRBJ2-1|TRBV5-1
CASSPQQKNNEQFF
TGCGCCAGCAGCCCGCAACAGAAAAACAATGAGCAGTTCTTC
>TRBD1|.|TRBJ1-2|TRBV19
CASSPGTGTYGYTF
TGTGCCAGTAGTCCCGGGACAGGGACCTATGGCTACACCTTC
>.|.|TRBJ2-3|TRBV5-1
CASSLDRTDTQYF
TGCGCCAGCAGCTTGGACAGGACAGATACGCAGTATTTT
>.|.|TRBJ2-5|TRBV18
CASSPVREETQYF
TGTGCCAGCTCACCAGTCAGGGAAGAGACCCAGTACTTC
>.|.|TRBJ2-7|TRBV3-1/TRBV3-2
CASSRRDEQYF
TGTGCCAGCAGCCGCAGGGACGAGCAGTACTTC
>.|few|TRBJ2-5|TRBV18
CASSPTGGETQYF
TGTGCCAGCTCACCAACCGGGGGTGAGACCCAGTACTTC
>.|.|TRBJ2-7|TRBV7-8
CASSPSGVYEQYF
TGTGCCAGCAGTCCTTCCGGGGTTTACGAGCAGTACTTC
>TRBD1|.|TRBJ1-3|TRBV12-3/TRBV12-4
CASSDRVPNTIYF
TGTGCCAGCAGTGACAGGGTCCCCAACACCATATATTTT
>TRBD1|.|TRBJ1-1|TRBV7-9
CASSLQGVSEAFF
TGTGCCAGCAGCTTACAGGGGGTTAGTGAAGCTTTCTTT
>.|.|TRBJ2-7|TRBV18
CASSNTGSEQYF
TGTGCCAGCTCAAATACAGGGTCCGAGCAGTACTTC
>TRBD1|.|TRBJ1-2|TRBV4-1
CASSLTRTGEYYGYTF
TGCGCCAGCAGCCTGACGAGGACAGGCGAATACTATGGCTACACCTTC